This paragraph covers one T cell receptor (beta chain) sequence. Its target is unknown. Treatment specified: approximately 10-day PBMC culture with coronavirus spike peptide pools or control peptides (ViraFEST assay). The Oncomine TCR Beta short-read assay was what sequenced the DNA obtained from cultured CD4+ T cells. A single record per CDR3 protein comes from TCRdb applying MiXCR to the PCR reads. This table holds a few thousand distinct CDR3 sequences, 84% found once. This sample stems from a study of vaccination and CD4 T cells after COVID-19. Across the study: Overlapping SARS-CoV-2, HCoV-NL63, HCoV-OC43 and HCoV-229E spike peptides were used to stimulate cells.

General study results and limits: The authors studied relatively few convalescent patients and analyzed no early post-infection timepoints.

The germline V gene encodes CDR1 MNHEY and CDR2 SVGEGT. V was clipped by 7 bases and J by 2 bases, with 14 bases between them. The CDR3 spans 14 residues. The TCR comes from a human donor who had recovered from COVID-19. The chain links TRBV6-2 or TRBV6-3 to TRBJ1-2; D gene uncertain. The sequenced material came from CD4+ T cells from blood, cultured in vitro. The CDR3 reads CASTGREGNYGYTF. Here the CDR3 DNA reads TGTGCCAGCACCGGAAGGGAGGGAAACTATGGCTACACCTTC.